This is a list of T cell receptor beta chains from one sample in a study of regulatory T cells in long-lasting Graves disease. TCRdb re-derived calls from the multiplex PCR reads in MiXCR, one entry per CDR3 protein. The table has about 470,000 distinct CDR3 sequences, 20% to 25% seen once. This material consisted of peripheral blood mononuclear cells (PBMCs), taken when the disease was refractory, from a patient treated with antithyroid drugs. The source of these receptors is a female donor with Graves disease. The CDR3 runs from the conserved cysteine through the conserved F or W.

>TRBV19|TRBJ1-1
CASSITRGRAFF
>TRBV28|TRBJ2-5
CASSWAAPGRTQYF
>TRBV19|TRBJ2-2
CASRKGTGNTGELFF
>TRBV15|TRBJ1-1
CATSRDPVMNTEAFF
>TRBV6-1|TRBJ1-5
CTSSPGQGLLYSNQPQHF
>TRBV20-1|TRBJ2-7
CSARDPSGSPYEQYF
>TRBV29-1|TRBJ1-1
CSVETGSGAFF
>TRBV24-1|TRBJ1-1
CATSDSGTGDGTEAFF
>TRBV5-6|TRBJ1-5
CASSLAGRIHQPQHF
>TRBV25-1|TRBJ1-2
CASSEVGGNGYTF
>TRBV25-1|TRBJ2-3
CASQGSPDTQYF
>TRBV7-2|TRBJ2-7
CASSPGHNYEQYF
>TRBV7-2|TRBJ1-1
CASSLDGPGAFF
>TRBV12-3/TRBV12-4|TRBJ1-5
CASSWGGGSNQPQHF
>TRBV20-1|TRBJ1-1
CAGAGMNTEAFF